The clone carrying this T cell receptor beta chain was seen ten or more times. Other DNA sequences from this sample encode an identical CDR3 as well. Germline V CDR1 and CDR2: SGHRS, YFSETQ. V was clipped by 3 bases and J by 0 bases, with 10 bases between them. This CDR3 is 15 amino acids long. In the authors' methods: Reference gene primer amplification in the assay estimated nucleated cell counts. TCRdb's copy holds only in-frame clones and misses some; the assay was immunoSEQ multiplex PCR. V and J calls and clone size are given by that table; D and trimming were obtained from the DNA. The sample lists 200,000 to 300,000 clones, 80% to 90% occurring once. This entry belongs to a study of blood T cell repertoires in COVID-19. Seattle's enrolled individuals joined amid active infection and were then monitored longitudinally.

The clonotype was recovered from a woman of 80 years or more with COVID-19, enrolled during active disease. This chain joins TRBV5-1 and TRBJ1-3; tentatively, D is TRBD1 (5 bases). Sample: peripheral blood. CDR3 residues: CASSSTAYSGNTIYF. CDR3 bases: TGCGCCAGCAGCTCGACAGCCTACTCTGGAAACACCATATATTTT. The complete variable domain, with remaining parts taken from reference TRBV5-1 and TRBJ1-3, reads KAGVTQTPRYLIKTRGQQVTLSCSPISGHRSVSWYQQTPGQGLQFLFEYFSETQRNKGNFPGRFSGRQFSNSRSEMNVSTLELGDSALYLCASSSTAYSGNTIYFGEGSWLTVV.